This T cell receptor (beta chain) was recovered during a study of cytomegalovirus exposure and HLA in healthy donors. The V gene's germline CDR1 is MNHEY and CDR2 SMNVEV (reference sequence). Trimming at V came to 1 base and at J to 10 bases, leaving 11 bases not matched to a gene. There are 15 residues in the CDR3. Repertoires were generated with immunoSEQ multiplex PCR, while TCRdb's copy carries only in-frame clones and drops some. The sample consists of about 83,000 clones, approximately 96% of them appearing once. Specimen: PBMCs. The rearrangement links TRBV27 to TRBJ1-2; 8 positions match TRBD1. The TCR was taken from a woman between 18 and 30 years old in good health and CMV-seronegative. Here the CDR3 reads CASSLWRQGRYVYTF. The CDR3 DNA reads TGTGCCAGCAGTTTATGGAGACAGGGGAGGTACGTCTACACCTTC.